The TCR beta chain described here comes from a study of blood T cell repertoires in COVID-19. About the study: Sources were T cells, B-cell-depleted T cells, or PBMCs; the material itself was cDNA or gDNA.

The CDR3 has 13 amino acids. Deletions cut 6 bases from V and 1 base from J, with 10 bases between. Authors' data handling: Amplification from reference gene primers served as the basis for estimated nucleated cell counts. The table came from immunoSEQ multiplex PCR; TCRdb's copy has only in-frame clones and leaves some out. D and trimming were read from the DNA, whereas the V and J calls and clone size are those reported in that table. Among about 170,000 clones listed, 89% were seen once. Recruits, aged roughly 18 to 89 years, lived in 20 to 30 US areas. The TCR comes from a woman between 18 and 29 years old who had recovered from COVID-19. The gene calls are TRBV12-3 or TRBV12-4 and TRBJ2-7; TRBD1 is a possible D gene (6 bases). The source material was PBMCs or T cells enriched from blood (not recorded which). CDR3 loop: CASSSGTSYEQYF. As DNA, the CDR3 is TGTGCCAGCAGCTCCGGGACATCCTACGAGCAGTACTTC.